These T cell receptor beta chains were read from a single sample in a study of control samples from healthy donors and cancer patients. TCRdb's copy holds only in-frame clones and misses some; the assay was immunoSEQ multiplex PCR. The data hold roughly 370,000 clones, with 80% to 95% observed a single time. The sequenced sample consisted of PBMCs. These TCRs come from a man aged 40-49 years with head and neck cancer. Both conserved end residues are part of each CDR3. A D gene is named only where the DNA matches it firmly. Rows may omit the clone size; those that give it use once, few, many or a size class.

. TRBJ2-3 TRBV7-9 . CASSLRLDTDTQYF TGTGCCAGCAGCCTGAGACTAGACACAGATACGCAGTATTTT
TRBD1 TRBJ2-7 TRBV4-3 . CASSVLRDRYYEQYF TGCGCCAGCAGCGTTCTCCGGGACAGGTACTACGAGCAGTACTTC
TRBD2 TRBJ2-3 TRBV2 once CASSVPRLAGGPGTQYF TGTGCCAGCAGTGTGCCCCGACTAGCGGGAGGGCCAGGTACGCAGTATTTT
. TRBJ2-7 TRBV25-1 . CASSEFGGWGEQYF TGTGCCAGCAGTGAATTCGGAGGGTGGGGCGAGCAGTACTTC
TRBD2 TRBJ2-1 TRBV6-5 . CASSTTSGAYNEQFF TGTGCCAGCAGCACAACTAGCGGGGCATACAATGAGCAGTTCTTC
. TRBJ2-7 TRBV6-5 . CASTPRDYEQYF TGTGCCAGCACTCCCAGGGACTACGAGCAGTACTTC
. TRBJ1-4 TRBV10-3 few CAISARDTANEKLFF TGTGCCATCAGTGCCCGGGACACGGCTAATGAAAAACTGTTTTTT
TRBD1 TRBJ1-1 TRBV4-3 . CASSPRDSSEAFF TGCGCCAGCAGCCCGCGGGACAGCTCTGAAGCTTTCTTT
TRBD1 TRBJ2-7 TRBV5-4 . CASSRGQGGAPTTEQYF TGTGCCAGCAGCCGGGGACAGGGGGGGGCCCCCACGACCGAGCAGTACTTC
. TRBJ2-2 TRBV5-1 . CASSLGVVVSNTGELFF TGCGCCAGCAGCCTGGGTGTCGTCGTGTCGAACACCGGGGAGCTGTTTTTT
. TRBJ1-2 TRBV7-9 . CASSSPPGTANYGYTF TGTGCCAGCAGCTCGCCCCCCGGGACGGCTAACTATGGCTACACCTTC
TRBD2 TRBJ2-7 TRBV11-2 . CASSPGGGGEQYF TGTGCCAGCAGCCCGGGAGGCGGGGGCGAGCAGTACTTC
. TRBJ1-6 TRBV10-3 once CAISERAANSPLHF TGTGCCATCAGTGAGCGGGCAGCTAATTCACCCCTCCACTTT
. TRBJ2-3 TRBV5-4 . CASSLGRDFAVDTQYF TGTGCCAGCAGCTTGGGTCGGGACTTCGCCGTAGATACGCAGTATTTT
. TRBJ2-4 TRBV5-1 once CASSLETANIQYF TGCGCCAGCAGCCTGGAGACAGCAAACATTCAGTACTTC
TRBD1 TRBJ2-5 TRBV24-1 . CATSDGGQGGAETQYF TGTGCCACCAGTGATGGCGGACAGGGTGGAGCGGAGACCCAGTACTTC
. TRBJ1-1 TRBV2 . CASRKDAVGDTEAFF TGTGCCAGCAGGAAGGACGCTGTCGGGGACACTGAAGCTTTCTTT
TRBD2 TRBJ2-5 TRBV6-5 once CASRPGLAGLDQYF TGTGCCAGCAGGCCGGGACTAGCGGGATTAGACCAGTACTTC
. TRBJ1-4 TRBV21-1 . CASYGHRTESTTNEKLFF TGTGCCAGCTACGGGCACCGGACAGAGAGCACAACTAATGAAAAACTGTTTTTT
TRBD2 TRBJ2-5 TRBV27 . CASSLRGGQETQYF TGTGCCAGCAGTTTACGGGGGGGGCAAGAGACCCAGTACTTC
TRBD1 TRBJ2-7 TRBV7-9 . CASSDTDRGLSYEQYF TGTGCCAGCAGCGACACGGACAGGGGGCTCTCCTACGAGCAGTACTTC
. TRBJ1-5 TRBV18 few CASSPRAQEPQHF TGTGCCAGCTCACCACGGGCACAGGAGCCCCAGCATTTT
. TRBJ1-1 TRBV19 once CATTSLGGTTEAFF TGTGCCACTACCTCTCTTGGGGGTACGACTGAAGCTTTCTTT
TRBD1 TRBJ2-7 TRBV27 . CASSAPGTGHYEQYF TGTGCCAGCAGTGCCCCCGGGACAGGACATTACGAGCAGTACTTC
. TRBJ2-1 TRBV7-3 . CASSWGSSYNEQFF TGTGCCAGCAGCTGGGGTTCGTCCTACAATGAGCAGTTCTTC
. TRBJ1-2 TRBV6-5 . CASSTFQSGGYTF TGTGCCAGCAGCACCTTTCAGAGCGGTGGCTACACCTTC
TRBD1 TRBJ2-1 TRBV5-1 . CASSSTGWVDNEQFF TGCGCCAGCAGCTCGACAGGGTGGGTCGACAATGAGCAGTTCTTC
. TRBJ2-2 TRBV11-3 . CASSKGGRIGELFF TGTGCCAGCAGCAAGGGGGGGCGAATCGGGGAGCTGTTTTTT
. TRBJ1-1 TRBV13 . CASSLMGAMNTEAFF TGTGCCAGCAGCTTAATGGGGGCCATGAACACTGAAGCTTTCTTT
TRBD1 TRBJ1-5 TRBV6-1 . CASSGSWGTGWNQPQHF TGTGCCAGCAGTGGCAGCTGGGGGACAGGTTGGAATCAGCCCCAGCATTTT
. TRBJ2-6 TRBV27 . CASSLRINPSGANVLTF TGTGCCAGCAGTCTAAGGATTAACCCGTCTGGGGCCAACGTCCTGACTTTC
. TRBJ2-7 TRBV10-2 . CASREEGAYEQYF TGCGCCAGCCGGGAAGAGGGAGCCTACGAGCAGTACTTC
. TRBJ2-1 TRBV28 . CASSERGGEFF TGTGCCAGCAGTGAAAGAGGGGGGGAGTTCTTC
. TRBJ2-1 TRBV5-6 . CASSFDRAFFGEQFF TGTGCCAGCAGCTTCGATAGGGCATTCTTTGGAGAGCAGTTCTTC
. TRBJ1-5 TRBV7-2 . CASSSDLGHSNQPQHF TGTGCCAGCAGCTCCGATTTGGGGCATAGCAATCAGCCCCAGCATTTT
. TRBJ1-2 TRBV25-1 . CASSFSGTSYGYTF TGTGCCAGCTCCTTTAGCGGGACAAGCTATGGCTACACCTTC
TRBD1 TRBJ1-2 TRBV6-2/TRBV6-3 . CASSYARQGYGYTF TGTGCCAGCAGTTACGCCCGACAGGGCTATGGCTACACCTTC
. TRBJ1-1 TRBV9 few CASSPSNGNTEAFF TGTGCCAGCAGCCCCTCCAACGGGAACACTGAAGCTTTCTTT
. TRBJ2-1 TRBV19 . CASSKGVALTYNEQFF TGTGCCAGTAGTAAGGGGGTAGCGCTAACCTACAATGAGCAGTTCTTC
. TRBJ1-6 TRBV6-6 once CASSYSLMGEGSPLHF TGTGCCAGCAGTTACAGTCTGATGGGAGAGGGTTCACCCCTCCACTTT
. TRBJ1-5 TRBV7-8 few CASSVVGNQPQHF TGTGCCAGCAGCGTCGTCGGCAATCAGCCCCAGCATTTT
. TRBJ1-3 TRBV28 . CASIGPLATSGNTIYF TGTGCCAGCATCGGACCACTGGCAACCTCTGGAAACACCATATATTTT
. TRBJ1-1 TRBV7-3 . CASSSGQLNTEAFF TGTGCCAGCAGTTCTGGACAGTTGAACACTGAAGCTTTCTTT
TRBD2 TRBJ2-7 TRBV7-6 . CASSSPESASGRANSYEQYF TGTGCCAGCAGCTCCCCAGAATCGGCTAGCGGGAGGGCCAACTCCTACGAGCAGTACTTC
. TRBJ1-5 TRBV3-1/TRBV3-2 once CASSPLTGDQPQHF TGTGCCAGCAGCCCCTTGACGGGGGATCAGCCCCAGCATTTT
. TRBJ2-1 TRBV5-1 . CASSLSSAGSYNEQFF TGCGCCAGCAGCTTGTCCAGCGCCGGCTCCTACAATGAGCAGTTCTTC
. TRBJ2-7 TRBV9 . CASSVGEGGPTEQYF TGTGCCAGCAGCGTAGGCGAGGGGGGTCCTACGGAGCAGTACTTC
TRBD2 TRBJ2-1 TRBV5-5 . CASILAGGRNEQFF TGTGCCAGCATTCTAGCGGGGGGACGAAATGAGCAGTTCTTC
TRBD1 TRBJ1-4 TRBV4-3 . CASSQSGTGHEKLFF TGCGCCAGCAGCCAGTCCGGGACAGGGCACGAAAAACTGTTTTTT